The 6 T cell receptor beta chains below come from one sample, sequenced in a study of blood T cell repertoires in COVID-19. Clones were read by immunoSEQ multiplex PCR, and TCRdb kept only the in-frame ones, dropping some. The data contain 150,000 to 200,000 clones, 80% to 90% of them seen just once; the ten biggest clones take up 9.5% to 12%. What was sequenced was peripheral blood. The receptors here all came from a woman in her sixties or seventies with COVID-19, enrolled during active disease.

The CDR3 sequence is CASSANRAAFYGYTF. The DNA for the CDR3 is TGTGCCAGCAGCGCTAACAGGGCGGCCTTCTATGGCTACACCTTC. The chain has TRBV7-2 and TRBJ1-2; D is perhaps TRBD1 (6 bases). The germline CDR1 and CDR2 sequences are SGHTA and FQGNSA. This CDR3 is built from 15 residues. The germline V and J ends were trimmed by 5 bases and 4 bases, with 17 bases remaining between them. The variable domain in full, completed from reference TRBV7-2 and TRBJ1-2, reads GAGVSQSPSNKVTEKGKDVELRCDPISGHTALYWYRQSLGQGLEFLIYFQGNSAPDKSGLPSDRFSAERTGGSVSTLTIQRTQQEDSAVYLCASSANRAAFYGYTFGSGTRLTVV.

The V and J genes are TRBV11-2 and TRBJ2-5; D may be TRBD2 (5 bases). The CDR3 has 16 residues. The ends were cut back, 5 bases at V and 4 bases at J, with 20 bases in the middle. Germline V gene lookup returns CDR1 SGHAT and CDR2 FQNNGV. The CDR3: CASSPPGGSVGETQYF. CDR3 DNA sequence: TGTGCCAGCAGCCCCCCCGGTGGGAGCGTTGGAGAGACCCAGTACTTC. Based on the CDR3 plus reference TRBV11-2 and TRBJ2-5, the full variable domain is EAGVAQSPRYKIIEKRQSVAFWCNPISGHATLYWYQQILGQGPKLLIQFQNNGVVDDSQLPKDRFSAERLKGVDSTLKIQPAKLEDSAVYLCASSPPGGSVGETQYFGPGTRLLVL.

The chain employs TRBV7-2 and TRBJ2-7; a possible D gene is TRBD2 (6 bases). Trimming removed 2 bases at V and 6 bases at J, with 14 bases between. The CDR3 runs to 14 residues. CDR1 is SGHTA, CDR2 FQGNSA, per germline. CDR3 sequence (DNA): TGTGCCAGCAGCTTATACTCGGGACTTCTCGAGCAGTACTTC. This gives the protein CASSLYSGLLEQYF.

The J gene is TRBJ1-2, the V gene TRBV6-6; TRBD1 might be the D (6 bases). Germline lookup yields CDR1 MNHNY and CDR2 SVGAGI (reference sequence). The CDR3 covers 14 residues. V dropped 6 bases and J dropped 2 bases, with 13 bases sitting between them. CDR3 DNA: TGTGCCAGCAGCCAGAGGGACAAGAACTATGGCTACACCTTC. It specifies CASSQRDKNYGYTF.

V and J are TRBV5-4 and TRBJ2-7; the match to TRBD2 covers 12 bases. The CDR3 is made up of 14 amino acids. After removal of 0 bases from V and 7 bases from J, the junction contained 2 bases not matched to a gene. In germline, CDR1 is SGHNT, CDR2 YYREEE (reference sequence). The DNA for the CDR3 is TGTGCCAGCAGCTTGGGACTAGCGGGAGTGGAGCAGTACTTC. Translated, it gives CASSLGLAGVEQYF.

This rearrangement joins TRBV30 to TRBJ1-5, with 7 nucleotides matching TRBD1. CDR3 length: 12 residues. The germline V gene encodes CDR1 GTSNPN and CDR2 SVGIG (reference sequence). V lost 5 bases and J lost 4; bases outside the gene matches: 2. CDR3 sequence reads: CAWDRENQPQHF. CDR3 sequence (DNA): TGTGCCTGGGACAGGGAAAATCAGCCCCAGCATTTT.